This T cell receptor (beta chain) stems from a study of blood T cell repertoires in COVID-19. Across the study: In each case, the material was cDNA or gDNA derived from T cells, B-cell-depleted T cells, or PBMCs.

Libraries were prepared by immunoSEQ multiplex PCR; TCRdb keeps only in-frame clonotypes and omits some of them. The repertoire holds more than 150,000 clones, with 60% to 80% as singletons. V lost 8 bases and J lost 6, with 14 bases in between. This CDR3 is built from 13 residues. Germline V gene lookup returns CDR1 MNHEY and CDR2 SMNVEV (reference sequence). The cohort comprised adults aged about 18 to 90 years residing in about two dozen US areas. A case of COVID-19 had been met by exposed participants within 2 weeks before study entry. The chain joins TRBV27 to TRBJ2-4, with D unclear. Material: PBMCs or T cells enriched from blood (not recorded which). The sequence was collected from a man in his 60s who had been exposed to COVID-19. The CDR3 sequence is CASPFSRVNIQYF. The CDR3 DNA is TGTGCCAGCCCCTTTTCCCGGGTAAACATTCAGTACTTC.